What follows is one T cell receptor beta chain and its context. Antigen specificity is unknown. The CDR3 spans 13 residues. V dropped 2 bases and J dropped 5 bases, with 10 bases sitting between them. Germline-derived CDR1 and CDR2 are SGHKS and YYEKEE (reference sequence). These data are taken from a study of graft-versus-host responses after intestinal transplantation. Profiling relied on immunoSEQ multiplex PCR, and the TCRdb table lists in-frame clones only, not all of them. This table holds tens of thousands of clones, just under 95% found once. Study results and limitations: Graft-donor T cell macrochimerism in patients accompanied high graft-versus-host to host-versus-graft clonal ratios in allografts.

This TCR came from a human donor who was the organ donor for an intestinal transplant. This chain links TRBV5-5 with TRBJ2-5; perhaps TRBD1 as D (6 bases). The sample in question was unstimulated CD8+ T cells sorted from spleen or lymph node cells, obtained before transplant. The chain's CDR3 is CASSLGGEETQYF. The CDR3 DNA follows: TGTGCCAGCAGCTTAGGGGGTGAGGAGACCCAGTACTTC.